The rows below give T cell receptor beta chains drawn from one sample of a study of neurological immune-mediated disorders. TCRdb re-analysed the 5' RACE reads in MiXCR, keeping a single row per CDR3 protein. Of about 33,000 distinct CDR3 sequences listed, over 1.2% are singletons. Material for sequencing was PBMCs. The receptors were sampled from a woman younger than 45 with multiple sclerosis. Both conserved end residues are part of each CDR3. Fields, in order: D gene, V gene, clone size, CDR3 length, J gene, CDR3 DNA, CDR3 protein. A D gene is named only where the DNA matches it firmly. Size is omitted from some rows. Given values are once, few, many or a class for expanded clones.

TRBD2,TRBV20-1,many,15,TRBJ2-7,TGCAGTGCTAGAGATCCCGGACTAGCCAACTACGAGCAGTACTTC,CSARDPGLANYEQYF
TRBD2,TRBV12-3/TRBV12-4,many,13,TRBJ2-3,TGTGCCAGCAGCCTCGGGAGGACAGATACGCAGTATTTT,CASSLGRTDTQYF
-,TRBV18,many,15,TRBJ2-7,TGTGCCAGCTCACCAGGCTGGGGGCAGGGTGACGAGCAGTACTTC,CASSPGWGQGDEQYF
-,TRBV20-1,many,15,TRBJ2-3,TGCAGTGCTAGAGATGGGGCGGATTTGGCAGATACGCAGTATTTT,CSARDGADLADTQYF
TRBD2,TRBV20-1,many,15,TRBJ2-1,TGCAGTCGATCCACAAGCGGGGGGGTGTACAATGAGCAGTTCTTC,CSRSTSGGVYNEQFF
-,TRBV20-1,many,15,TRBJ2-1,TGCAGTGCTAGGACGGGCCCCTACGGGTACAATGAGCAGTTCTTC,CSARTGPYGYNEQFF
TRBD2,TRBV7-2,many,16,TRBJ2-5,TGTGCCAGCAGCCCCTCCGGGACTAGGGAACAAGAGACCCAGTACTTC,CASSPSGTREQETQYF
TRBD2,TRBV7-2,many,17,TRBJ2-5,TGTGCCAGCAGCTTAGCCCCGGGACTAGCGGGGCAAGAGACCCAGTACTTC,CASSLAPGLAGQETQYF
TRBD2,TRBV7-6,many,16,TRBJ2-2,TGTGCCAGCAGCCCACGAGCGGGGGGTCAGGGCGGGGAGCTGTTTTTT,CASSPRAGGQGGELFF
TRBD1,TRBV11-2,many,16,TRBJ2-1,TGTGCCAGCAGCTTCCCAGCGGTAGCCCGAGGGGGCGAGCAGTTCTTC,CASSFPAVARGGEQFF
-,TRBV20-1,-,13,TRBJ2-7,TGCAGTGCTAGAGTTCCAGAAAACTACGAGAAGTACTTC,CSARVPENYEKYF
-,TRBV15,many,15,TRBJ2-1,TGTGCCACCAGCAGGGGACCGGGACACCACAATGAGCAGTTCTTC,CATSRGPGHHNEQFF
TRBD1,TRBV12-3/TRBV12-4,many,14,TRBJ1-1,TGTGCCAGCAGTAAGGCAGGGGGGAACACTGAAGCTTTCTTT,CASSKAGGNTEAFF
TRBD1,TRBV27,many,17,TRBJ2-1,TGTGCCAGCAGTTTATCGACAGGGATCCTCTCCTACAATGAGCAGTTCTTC,CASSLSTGILSYNEQFF
TRBD2,TRBV20-1,many,14,TRBJ2-5,TGCAGTGCTAGAAGACTAGCACGCCAAGAGACCCAGTACTTC,CSARRLARQETQYF
-,TRBV4-1,many,17,TRBJ2-3,TGCGCCAGCAGTTCTGGGGATGGTAGTATAAGCACAGATACGCAGTATTTT,CASSSGDGSISTDTQYF
-,TRBV6-5,many,14,TRBJ1-1,TGTGCCAGCAGTCTAAGGGAGGGGTACACTGAAGCTTTCTTT,CASSLREGYTEAFF
TRBD2,TRBV20-1,many,15,TRBJ2-7,TGCAGTGCTTCGCGAACTAGCGGGGGGGCGAACGAGCAGTACTTC,CSASRTSGGANEQYF
TRBD2,TRBV5-6,many,15,TRBJ2-7,TGTGCCAGCAGCCACCGGGGAGGGCCTACCTACGAGCAGTACTTC,CASSHRGGPTYEQYF
-,TRBV7-9,many,13,TRBJ1-1,TGTGCCAGCAGCTTAGATTCGGGGGGAAAAGCTTTCTTT,CASSLDSGGKAFF
TRBD1,TRBV20-1,many,14,TRBJ1-4,TGCAGTGCGACCAGGGACAGCCTTAATGAAAAACTGTTTTTT,CSATRDSLNEKLFF
-,TRBV12-3/TRBV12-4,many,14,TRBJ1-1,TGTGCCAGCAGCTACAGGGCTGGGAACACTGAAGCTTTCTTT,CASSYRAGNTEAFF
-,TRBV6-6,many,13,TRBJ1-2,TGTGCCAGCACGGGAAGGTATCAGGATGGCTACACCTTC,CASTGRYQDGYTF
-,TRBV9,many,13,TRBJ1-1,TGTGCCAGCAGCGGAAGGGTACGAACTGAAGCTTTCTTT,CASSGRVRTEAFF
-,TRBV6-5,few,15,TRBJ2-7,TGTGCCAGCAGTAACGCGCGCCGGGGATCCTACGAGCAGTACTTC,CASSNARRGSYEQYF
-,TRBV6-6,many,13,TRBJ1-2,TGTGCCAGCAGTTACTCGCAAGTTATGGGCTACACCTTC,CASSYSQVMGYTF
TRBD2,TRBV20-1,medium-sized,15,TRBJ2-7,TGCAGTGCTAGAGGAAGCGGCGGGGGGCCCTACGAGCAGTACTTC,CSARGSGGGPYEQYF
-,TRBV25-1,many,12,TRBJ2-7,TGTGCCAGCAGTGATCAAAACTACGAGCAGTACTTC,CASSDQNYEQYF
TRBD2,TRBV5-1,many,15,TRBJ2-7,TGCGCCAGCAGCTTAAGTGCGGGGGAGAGCTACGAGCAGTACTTC,CASSLSAGESYEQYF
TRBD2,TRBV4-1,medium-sized,14,TRBJ2-3,TGCGCCAGCAGCCAAACGGGAGGCTCCTATACGCAGTATTTT,CASSQTGGSYTQYF
TRBD1,TRBV12-3/TRBV12-4,many,15,TRBJ2-2,TGTGCCAGCAGGATAGGTGACAGGGTGGACGGGGAGCTGTTTTTT,CASRIGDRVDGELFF
TRBD1,TRBV28,many,13,TRBJ1-2,TGTGCCAGCCGTGAGGACAGGGGGCAGGGCTACACCTTC,CASREDRGQGYTF
TRBD2,TRBV7-2,many,17,TRBJ2-3,TGTGCCAGCAGCTTAGGCGGCGGGGGGAGCCCCACAGATACGCAGTATTTT,CASSLGGGGSPTDTQYF
-,TRBV6-5,many,13,TRBJ2-2,TGTGCCAGCAGTTCCGGGATCGCCGGGGAGCTGTTTTTT,CASSSGIAGELFF
-,TRBV5-1,many,12,TRBJ2-1,TGCGCCAGCAGCAAGGGGGTAGGGCCTCAGTTCTTC,CASSKGVGPQFF
-,TRBV11-2,-,17,TRBJ2-5,TGTGCCAGCAGCCAAAACCCCCCCAGCCGACCTCAAGAGACCCAGTACTTC,CASSQNPPSRPQETQYF
-,TRBV5-1,many,15,TRBJ2-3,TGCGCCAGCAGCCCACTAGGGTACGGGCCAGATACGCAGTATTTT,CASSPLGYGPDTQYF
TRBD1,TRBV28,many,13,TRBJ1-5,TGTGCCAGCAGGGACAGGTTCAATCAGCCCCAGCATTTT,CASRDRFNQPQHF
-,TRBV4-3,many,12,TRBJ1-6,TGCGCCAGCAGCCAAGAAAGGGGTCCCCTCCACTTT,CASSQERGPLHF
-,TRBV7-9,many,13,TRBJ2-7,TGTGCCAGCAGCCACGAATCCACCTACGAGCAGTACTTC,CASSHESTYEQYF
TRBD2,TRBV5-1,many,15,TRBJ2-5,TGCGCCAGCTCCACCCCTAGCGGCGGCCAAGAGACCCAGTACTTC,CASSTPSGGQETQYF
-,TRBV5-4,many,13,TRBJ2-5,TGTGCCAGCAGCGCATGGACTTTAGAGACCCAGTACTTC,CASSAWTLETQYF
-,TRBV29-1,many,13,TRBJ2-7,TGCAGCGCCCATGGGCGCACCCCCTACGAGCAGTACTTC,CSAHGRTPYEQYF
TRBD2,TRBV29-1,many,15,TRBJ2-7,TGCAGCGCAACCCGCGGGACTAGCGGGGGGTACGAGCAGTACTTC,CSATRGTSGGYEQYF